This T cell receptor (beta chain) was retrieved from a study of sequential checkpoint blockade in melanoma (dated by TCRdb to between 2019 and 2020). With regard to the full study: Patients were randomized 1:1 to first-line nivolumab followed by ipilimumab (arm A) or ipilimumab followed by nivolumab (arm B). DNA from more than 70 pretreatment melanoma tumor samples was subjected to TCRbeta immunosequencing. For about 20 patients, matched tumor biopsies were taken both before treatment and at week 13, after single-agent nivolumab (arm A) or ipilimumab (arm B). About 85% of the matched tumor biopsy pairs taken before and after treatment were from the same lesion. Maintenance nivolumab was given following each of the two trial sequences. The investigation overall reported the following: Among patients in the nivolumab-first arm (arm A), tumor TIL clonality before treatment was associated with response (P = .04). Larger, independent patient cohorts are needed to validate the response-prediction model that combines TCR metrics and mutation burden. PD-L1 staining and CD8+ T-cell counts correlated with tumor T-cell fraction and clonality, whereas mutational load did not. Within-arm analyses of tumor T-cell fraction were constrained by small sample sizes and reduced statistical power. Patients with increases in tumor T-cell fraction and clonality by week 13 were approximately 30 times more likely to achieve clinical benefit.

The sample's treatment or condition label is to be understood as: randomized to nivolumab then ipilimumab (arm A) or the reverse (arm B). None of the trial patients had been given prior DNA-damaging chemotherapy. The samples were obtained from melanoma patients enrolled in CheckMate 064, an open-label, randomized phase II trial testing sequential checkpoint blockade. Tumor TCR sequencing used genomic DNA from formalin-fixed paraffin-embedded (FFPE) tissue samples. TCRbeta CDR3 regions were immunosequenced from genomic DNA with the immunoSEQ Assay. Prior to high-throughput sequencing, genomic DNA was amplified by bias-controlled multiplex PCR. The source study handled its data this way. To quantify the absolute abundance of each unique TCRbeta CDR3 region, the sequences were collapsed and filtered. Clonality was defined as 1 minus Pielou's evenness and was calculated using productive rearrangements only. To compute tumor T-cell fraction, TCRbeta template counts were normalized to usable DNA, with usable DNA estimated from several housekeeping genes. Clones with significantly greater frequencies in on-treatment versus baseline samples were identified using a previously published method. TCRdb retrieved this table from immuneACCESS and kept in-frame rearrangements only. Not all clones are present; in checked studies, unresolved V genes account for under half, and no reason is known for the remainder. V, J and clone size derive from that table, while D and trimming were established from the DNA sequence. The sample profile shows 20,000 to 25,000 clones; around 30% of them were found once. The ten largest clones add up to about 6.7% of the sample.

As concerns this clone: It has no known antigen specificity. Base qualities were left out, and no much larger clone turns up one base away.

Sample: tumor tissue (inferred from file names), taken from a patient given nivolumab and ipilimumab in sequence. This clonotype was obtained from a human donor with melanoma.

The CDR3 region: CASSPGQGFSEAFF. The DNA sequence is given as TGTGCCAGCTCCCCGGGACAGGGTTTCTCTGAAGCTTTCTTT. The chain was built from TRBV18 and TRBJ1-1, and 9 junction bases match TRBD1. From a lookup of the germline V gene, CDR1 and CDR2 are KGHSH and LQKENI. V loses 6 bases at its end and J loses 6 bases; junction bases beyond the gene matches: 8. Its CDR3 holds 14 amino acids, cysteine through phenylalanine. The retained sequence is limited to the CDR3, 42 bases, with the frame set at the first base.